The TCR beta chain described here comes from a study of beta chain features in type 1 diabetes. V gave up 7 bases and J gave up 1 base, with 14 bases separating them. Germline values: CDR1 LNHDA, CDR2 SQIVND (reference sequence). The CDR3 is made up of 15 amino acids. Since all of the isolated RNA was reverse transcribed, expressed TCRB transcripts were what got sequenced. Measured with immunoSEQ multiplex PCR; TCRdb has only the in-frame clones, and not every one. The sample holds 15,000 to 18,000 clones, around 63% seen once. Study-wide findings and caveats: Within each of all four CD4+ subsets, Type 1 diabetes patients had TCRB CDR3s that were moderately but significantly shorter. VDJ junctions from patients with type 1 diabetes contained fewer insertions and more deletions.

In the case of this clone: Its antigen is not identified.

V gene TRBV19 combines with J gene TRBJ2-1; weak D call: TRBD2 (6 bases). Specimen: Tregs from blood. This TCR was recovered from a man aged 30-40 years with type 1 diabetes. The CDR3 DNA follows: TGTGCCAGTACCCTGGAGGGCCGATCCTACAATGAGCAGTTCTTC. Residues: CASTLEGRSYNEQFF.